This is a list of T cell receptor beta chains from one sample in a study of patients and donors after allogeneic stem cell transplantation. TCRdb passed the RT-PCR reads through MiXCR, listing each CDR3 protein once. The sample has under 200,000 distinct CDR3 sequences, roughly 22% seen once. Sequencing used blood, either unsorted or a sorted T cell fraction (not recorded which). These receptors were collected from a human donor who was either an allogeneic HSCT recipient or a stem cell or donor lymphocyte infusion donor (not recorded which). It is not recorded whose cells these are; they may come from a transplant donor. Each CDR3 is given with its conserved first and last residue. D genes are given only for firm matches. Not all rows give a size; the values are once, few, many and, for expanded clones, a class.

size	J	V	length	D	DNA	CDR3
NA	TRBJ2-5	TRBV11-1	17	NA	TGTGCCAGCAGCTTAGGGTGGTCAGGGGACCTCCAAGAGACCCAGTACTTC	CASSLGWSGDLQETQYF
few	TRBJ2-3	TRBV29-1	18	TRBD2	TGCAGCGTCCCACTAGCGGGAGGCCTCACTTCTAGCACAGATACGCAGTATTTT	CSVPLAGGLTSSTDTQYF
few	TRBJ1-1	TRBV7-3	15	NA	TGTGCCAGCAGCTTAGGGGCGGGTTTAGGCTCTGAAGCTTTCTTT	CASSLGAGLGSEAFF
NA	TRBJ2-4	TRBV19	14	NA	TGTGCCAGTAGTATAGCCCCGGGACATCACATTCAGTACTTC	CASSIAPGHHIQYF
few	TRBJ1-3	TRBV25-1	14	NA	TGTGCCAGCAGTGACGGTAGTTCTGGAAACACCATATATTTT	CASSDGSSGNTIYF
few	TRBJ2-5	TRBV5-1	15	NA	TGCGCCAGCAGGGAGGGGGCTGGCCCCCAAGAGACCCAGTACTTC	CASREGAGPQETQYF
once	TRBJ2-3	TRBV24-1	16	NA	TGTGCCACCAGTGATCCCGGACCCCGTAGCACAGATACGCAGTATTTT	CATSDPGPRSTDTQYF
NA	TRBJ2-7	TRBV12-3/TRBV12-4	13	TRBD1	TGTGCCAGCAGTGAGACAGGGGGAATCGAGCAGTACTTC	CASSETGGIEQYF
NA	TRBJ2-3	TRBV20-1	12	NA	TGCAGGACAGGGACTAGCACAGATACGCAGTATTTT	CRTGTSTDTQYF
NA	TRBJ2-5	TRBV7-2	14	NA	TGTGCCAGCAGCTTAGTCTGGGGCGGGGAGACCCAGTACTTC	CASSLVWGGETQYF
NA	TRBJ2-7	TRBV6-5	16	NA	TGTGCCAGCAGTTACTCGAATCCCCGGACAGCCTACGAGCAGTACTTC	CASSYSNPRTAYEQYF
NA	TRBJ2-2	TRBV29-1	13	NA	TGCAGCGTTTACAGCGCGAACACCGGGGAGCTGTTTTTT	CSVYSANTGELFF
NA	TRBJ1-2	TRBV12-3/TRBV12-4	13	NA	TGTGCCAGCAGTTACAGGGTTAACTATGGCTACACCTTC	CASSYRVNYGYTF
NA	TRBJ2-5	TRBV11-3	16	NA	TGTGCCAGCAGCTATGTGGGAAGCTTAGGGGGAGAGACCCAGTACTTC	CASSYVGSLGGETQYF
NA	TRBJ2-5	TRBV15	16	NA	TGTGCCACCAGCAGTATCGGGACCGCGGGGCAAGAGACCCAGTACTTC	CATSSIGTAGQETQYF
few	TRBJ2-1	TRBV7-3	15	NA	TGTGCCAGCAGCTCCAGGGGCGAGTCCTACAATGAGCAGTTCTTC	CASSSRGESYNEQFF
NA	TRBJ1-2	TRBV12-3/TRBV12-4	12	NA	TGTGCCAGCAGCCATGCAGTTTATGGCTACACCTTC	CASSHAVYGYTF
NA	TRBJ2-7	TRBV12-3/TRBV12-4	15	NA	TGTGCCAGCACCAGAGCCCATAGCGGTTACTACGAGCAGTACTTC	CASTRAHSGYYEQYF
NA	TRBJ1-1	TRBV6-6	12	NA	TGTGCCAGCAGTCCTTCAGGGGTTCGGGCTTTCTTT	CASSPSGVRAFF
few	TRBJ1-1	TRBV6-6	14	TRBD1	TGTGCCAGCAAACTAGGGGGCACGAACACTGAAGCTTTCTTT	CASKLGGTNTEAFF
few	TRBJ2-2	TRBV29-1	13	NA	TGCAGCGTTGAAGATTTGGGAATCGGGGAGCTGTTTTTT	CSVEDLGIGELFF
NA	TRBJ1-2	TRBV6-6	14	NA	TGTGCCAGCCGGCAGGACGGAATTAACTATGGCTACACCTTC	CASRQDGINYGYTF
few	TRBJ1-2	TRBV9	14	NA	TGTGCCAGCAACTCGCGGACCACCTCGGGTGGCTACACCTTC	CASNSRTTSGGYTF
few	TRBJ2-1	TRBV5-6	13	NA	TGTGCCAGCAGCTTGGCTTCCGGTAATGAGCAGTTCTTC	CASSLASGNEQFF
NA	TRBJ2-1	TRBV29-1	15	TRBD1	TGCAGCGTTGGCACAGGGGGGAGCTCCTACAATGAGCAGTTCTTC	CSVGTGGSSYNEQFF
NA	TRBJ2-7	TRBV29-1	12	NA	TGCAGCGCAGGTTGGCGGTCCTACGAGCAGTACTTC	CSAGWRSYEQYF
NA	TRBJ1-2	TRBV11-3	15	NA	TGTGCCAGCAGCTTCCCGGACAGAACTAACTATGGCTACACCTTC	CASSFPDRTNYGYTF
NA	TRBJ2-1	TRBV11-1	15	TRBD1	TGTGCCAGCAGCCCCCGGGACAGGACTATCAATGAGCAGTTCTTC	CASSPRDRTINEQFF
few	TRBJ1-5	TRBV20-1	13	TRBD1	TGCAGTGTCAGGGGGCTCGGCAATCAGCCCCAGCATTTT	CSVRGLGNQPQHF
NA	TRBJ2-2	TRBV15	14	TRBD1	TGTGCCACCAGCGTGGACAGGGGATCCGGGGAGCTGTTTTTT	CATSVDRGSGELFF
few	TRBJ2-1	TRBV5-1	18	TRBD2	TGCGCCAGCAGCTTGCCACCGGGACTAGCGGGATTGGACAATGAGCAGTTCTTC	CASSLPPGLAGLDNEQFF
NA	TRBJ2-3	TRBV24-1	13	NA	TGTGCCACCAGCAACGAGGTCACAGATACGCAGTATTTT	CATSNEVTDTQYF
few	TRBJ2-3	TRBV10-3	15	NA	TGTGCCTACTCCCGGTCGGAAACTAGCACAGATACGCAGTATTTT	CAYSRSETSTDTQYF
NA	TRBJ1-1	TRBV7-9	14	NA	TGTGCCAGCAGCATCGGACGAGGGGAAACTGAAGCTTTCTTT	CASSIGRGETEAFF
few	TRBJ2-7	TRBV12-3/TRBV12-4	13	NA	TGTGCCAGCAGTTTAGACAGTATCTACGAGCAGTACTTC	CASSLDSIYEQYF
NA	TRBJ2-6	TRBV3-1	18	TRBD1	TGTGCCAGCAGCCCAACGACAGGGTTCAGCTCTGGGGCCAACGTCCTGACTTTC	CASSPTTGFSSGANVLTF
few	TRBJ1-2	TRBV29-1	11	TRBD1	TGCAGCGGAGGGACAGGGAATGTCTACACCTTC	CSGGTGNVYTF
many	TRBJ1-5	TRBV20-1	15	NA	TGCAGTGCCCCAAAAGCCGGATACAACAATCAGCCCCAGCATTTT	CSAPKAGYNNQPQHF
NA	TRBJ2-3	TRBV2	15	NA	TGTGCCAGCAGTGATGGGTCAGGTAGCACAGATACGCAGTATTTT	CASSDGSGSTDTQYF
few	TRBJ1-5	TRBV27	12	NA	TGTGCCAGCAGTTCCCCCGGGACACCCTTACATTTT	CASSSPGTPLHF
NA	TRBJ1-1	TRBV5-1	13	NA	TGCGCCAGCAGCGCGGGGTCTGGCACTGAAGCTTTCTTT	CASSAGSGTEAFF
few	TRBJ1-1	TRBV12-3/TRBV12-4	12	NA	TGTGCCAGCAGTTTCTTTCTCACTGAAGCTTTCTTT	CASSFFLTEAFF
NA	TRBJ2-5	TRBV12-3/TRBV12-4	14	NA	TGTGCCAGCAGTTTAGGTTCAGGTTGGGAGACCCAGTACTTC	CASSLGSGWETQYF
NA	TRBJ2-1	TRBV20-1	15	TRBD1	TGCAGTGCTAGAGACACAGGGGGAGTCTACAATGAGCAGTTCTTC	CSARDTGGVYNEQFF
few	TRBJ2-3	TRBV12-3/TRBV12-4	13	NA	TGTGCCAGCAGTGCGGACAGTGCAGATACGCAGTATTTT	CASSADSADTQYF
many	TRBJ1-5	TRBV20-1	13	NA	TGCAGTGCAACCGACAGAAATCTCTCGCCCCAGCATTTT	CSATDRNLSPQHF
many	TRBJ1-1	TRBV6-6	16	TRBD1	TGTGCCAGCAGTTACCACCCCGGGACAGGGCCCCCCGAAGCTTTCTTT	CASSYHPGTGPPEAFF
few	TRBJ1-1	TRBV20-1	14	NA	TGCAGTGCCCAGATCTCAGGGGTGAACACTGAAGCTTTCTTT	CSAQISGVNTEAFF
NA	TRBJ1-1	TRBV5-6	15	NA	TGTGCCAGCAGCTGGGCCCAAGCAATGAACACTGAAGCTTTCTTT	CASSWAQAMNTEAFF
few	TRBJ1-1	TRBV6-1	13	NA	TGTGCCAGTAGCTGGGCCCAGCAGTCTGAAGCTTTCTTT	CASSWAQQSEAFF
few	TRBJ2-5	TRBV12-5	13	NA	TGTGCTAGTGAGGTGGGGATGGGAGAGACCCAGTACTTC	CASEVGMGETQYF